One sample yielded the 3 T cell receptor beta chains listed below, sequenced in a study of cytomegalovirus exposure and HLA in healthy donors. Primers for the PCR totalled 60 Vbeta and 13 Jbeta. Sequenced by immunoSEQ multiplex PCR; TCRdb stores in-frame clones only, minus some. The table for this sample gives 150,000 or so clones. Material: PBMCs. The receptors originated from a man aged 18 to 30 in good health and CMV-seronegative.

The chain has TRBV6-5 and TRBJ2-1; D gene ambiguous. This CDR3 is 14 amino acids long. V was cut by 6 bases and J by 1 base, with 10 bases left in between. Germline CDR1 reads MNHEY; CDR2 reads SVGAGI. The CDR3 DNA reads TGTGCCAGCAGATTCAGCGAGTCCTACAATGAGCAGTTCTTC. Amino acid sequence: CASRFSESYNEQFF.

The gene calls are TRBV29-1 and TRBJ2-5; 9 nucleotides line up with TRBD2. CDR3 size: 15 residues. Germline V gene lookup returns CDR1 SQVTM and CDR2 ANQGSEA. V dropped 7 bases and J dropped 5; count of bases not matched to a gene: 14. The CDR3 nucleotides are TGCAGCGCCACAGGGGTAGCGGGAGCAGATGAGACCCAGTACTTC. This gives the protein CSATGVAGADETQYF.

The genes are TRBV28 and TRBJ1-2; 7 bases match TRBD1. Germline V lookup: CDR1 MDHEN, CDR2 SYDVKM. Trimming took 7 bases from V and 2 from J; bases not matched to a gene: 10. The length of the CDR3 is 15 residues. Written as DNA, the CDR3 is TGTGCCAGCACCTCGTTTGAACAGGGGAACTATGGCTACACCTTC. This translates into CASTSFEQGNYGYTF.